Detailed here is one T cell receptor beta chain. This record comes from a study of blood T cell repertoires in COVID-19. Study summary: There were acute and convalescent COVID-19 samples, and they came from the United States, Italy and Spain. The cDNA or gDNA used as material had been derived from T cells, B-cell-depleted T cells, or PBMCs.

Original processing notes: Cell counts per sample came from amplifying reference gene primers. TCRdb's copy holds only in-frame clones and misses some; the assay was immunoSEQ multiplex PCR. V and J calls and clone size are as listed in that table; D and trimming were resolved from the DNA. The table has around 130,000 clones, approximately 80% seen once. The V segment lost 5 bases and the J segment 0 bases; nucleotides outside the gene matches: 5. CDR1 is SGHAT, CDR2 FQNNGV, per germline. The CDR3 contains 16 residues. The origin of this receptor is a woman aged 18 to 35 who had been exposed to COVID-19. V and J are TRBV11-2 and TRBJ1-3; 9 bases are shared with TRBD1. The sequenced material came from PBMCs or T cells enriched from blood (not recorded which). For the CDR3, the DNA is TGTGCCAGCAGCCCAGGGACAGGGAGCTCTGGAAACACCATATATTTT. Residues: CASSPGTGSSGNTIYF. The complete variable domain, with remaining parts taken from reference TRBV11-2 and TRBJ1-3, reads EAGVAQSPRYKIIEKRQSVAFWCNPISGHATLYWYQQILGQGPKLLIQFQNNGVVDDSQLPKDRFSAERLKGVDSTLKIQPAKLEDSAVYLCASSPGTGSSGNTIYFGEGSWLTVV.